This T cell receptor beta chain appears in the sequencing data of a study of blood T cell repertoires in COVID-19. Across the study: T cells, B-cell-depleted T cells, or PBMCs supplied cDNA or gDNA.

The Seattle site enrolled patients during active infection and followed them longitudinally. Germline CDR1 is SGHRS and CDR2 is YFSETQ. V trimming: 2 bases; J trimming: 7 bases; junction bases outside the gene matches: 13. The length of the CDR3 is 17 residues. Sequenced by immunoSEQ multiplex PCR; TCRdb stores in-frame clones only, minus some. The sample yields some 130,000 clones, more than 75% seen once. This chain connects TRBV5-1 to TRBJ2-1; 9 nucleotides agree with TRBD1. This TCR derives from an older woman with COVID-19, enrolled during active disease. The sample was peripheral blood. The CDR3 DNA reads as TGCGCCAGCAGCTTTCCCCAAAGAGGACAGGGGCGGAATGAGCAGTTCTTC. Its translation is CASSFPQRGQGRNEQFF.